Listed here are 6 T cell receptor beta chains from one sample, sequenced in a study of cytotoxic CD8 clonotypes in ibrutinib-treated CLL. The table came from immunoSEQ multiplex PCR; TCRdb's copy has only in-frame clones and leaves some out. The table has roughly 180,000 clones, about 84% seen once; the top ten hold less than 6%. The sample was PBMCs, taken after 24 months of ibrutinib treatment. The source is a human donor with chronic lymphocytic leukemia.

The gene calls are TRBV5-4 and TRBJ1-2, with D hard to call. V was trimmed by 2 bases and J by 0 bases, leaving 8 bases between them. CDR1 is SGHNT and CDR2 is YYREEE in the germline V gene (reference sequence). This CDR3 contains 14 residues. The CDR3 sequence: CASSFHLTNYGYTF. The CDR3 nucleotides are TGTGCCAGCAGCTTTCACCTCACTAACTATGGCTACACCTTC.

The CDR3 protein is CASSLNGGGVYEQYF. The CDR3 DNA is TGTGCCAGCAGCTTAAACGGGGGAGGGGTCTACGAGCAGTACTTC. The chain joins TRBV7-2 to TRBJ2-7; 7 nucleotides agree with TRBD2. Germline V gene lookup returns CDR1 SGHTA and CDR2 FQGNSA. CDR3 length equals 15 residues. V trimming: 2 bases; J trimming: 3 bases; junction bases outside the gene matches: 7.

This clone was detected once. The gene calls are TRBV7-2 and TRBJ2-1; no clear D. Germline values: CDR1 SGHTA, CDR2 FQGNSA. CDR3 length: 13 residues. V was pared by 3 bases and J by 5 bases, with 8 bases between. Here the CDR3 reads CASSFYTDNEQFF. The CDR3 DNA reads TGTGCCAGCAGCTTCTATACAGACAATGAGCAGTTCTTC. Full variable domain (rest looked up from reference TRBV7-2 and TRBJ2-1): GAGVSQSPSNKVTEKGKDVELRCDPISGHTALYWYRQSLGQGLEFLIYFQGNSAPDKSGLPSDRFSAERTGGSVSTLTIQRTQQEDSAVYLCASSFYTDNEQFFGPGTRLTVL.

The J gene is TRBJ2-7, the V gene TRBV9; D is possibly TRBD2 (6 bases). V dropped 4 bases and J dropped 6 bases, with 14 bases sitting between them. Germline CDR1 and CDR2: SGDLS and YYNGEE. CDR3 length: 13 amino acids. CDR3: CASSSKEGTEQYF. In nucleotides, the CDR3 is TGTGCCAGCAGCTCAAAGGAGGGGACCGAGCAGTACTTC. The variable domain in full, completed from reference TRBV9 and TRBJ2-7, reads DSGVTQTPKHLITATGQRVTLRCSPRSGDLSVYWYQQSLDQGLQFLIQYYNGEERAKGNILERFSAQQFPDLHSELNLSSLELGDSALYFCASSSKEGTEQYFGPGTRLTVT.

Details on this clone: A read error may explain this, as a much larger clone is one base away. The same CDR3 can be traced to other DNA sequences in this sample. This chain links TRBV30 with TRBJ1-4; tentative D call: TRBD1 (6 bases). Germline V gene data show CDR1 as GTSNPN and CDR2 as SVGIG (reference sequence). The CDR3 sequence is 15 residues long. The DNA of the CDR3 is TGTGCCTGGAGTGTAACCAGGGGATCTAATGAAAAATTGTTTTTT. Amino acids: CAWSVTRGSNEKLFF.

The chain employs TRBV5-4 and TRBJ1-1; D is undetermined. The CDR3 loop spans 12 amino acids. Germline values: CDR1 SGHNT, CDR2 YYREEE (reference sequence). Trimming shortened V by 2 bases and J by 0 bases, and 2 bases separated the two germline ends. The CDR3 loop is CASSLMNTEAFF. DNA of the CDR3: TGTGCCAGCAGCTTAATGAACACTGAAGCTTTCTTT.